One sample yielded the 25 T cell receptor beta chains listed below, sequenced in a study of identical twins. TCRdb recomputed calls from the 5' RACE reads with MiXCR, one row per CDR3 protein. The sample contains approximately 250,000 distinct CDR3 sequences, about 6.7% of which appear only once. The same sample was also studied in work on T cells expressing NK-cell markers.

Input material: CD8+ T cells sorted from blood. The receptors come from a woman under 30 in good health.

This clonotype came up a few times. A read error may be the cause here, since a much bigger clone is one base away. The chain uses TRBV5-8 and TRBJ2-2, with unresolved D. Trimming removed 7 bases from V and 0 bases from J, with 4 bases in between. The germline V gene encodes CDR1 SGHTS and CDR2 YDEGEE. The CDR3 sequence is 12 residues long. Written as DNA, the CDR3 is TGTGCCAGCGCCGCGAACACCGGGGAGCTGTTTTTT. This codes for CASAANTGELFF.

This clonotype has only a few counts. The rearrangement uses TRBV7-8 and TRBJ1-1; TRBD1 might be the D (5 bases). The CDR3 has 16 amino acids. Trimming took off 3 bases at V and 3 bases at J, with 17 bases between the two ends. From germline, CDR1 is SGHVS and CDR2 FQNEAQ. The CDR3 DNA reads as TGTGCCAGCAGCTTCAGGGACGGTGGTGCGGACACTGAAGCTTTCTTT. Translated: CASSFRDGGADTEAFF.

A few counts support this clonotype. The chain employs TRBV2 and TRBJ2-7, with 8 positions matching TRBD1. There are 15 residues in the CDR3. Germline V gene data show CDR1 as SNHLY and CDR2 as FYNNEI. The trim removed 6 bases at V and 0 bases at J, leaving 7 bases unmatched. The CDR3 nucleotides read TGTGCCAGCAGGGATCCAGGGGGCTCCTCCTACGAGCAGTACTTC. It specifies CASRDPGGSSYEQYF.

This clonotype was detected a few times. The chain carries TRBV5-1 and TRBJ1-6; D remains unclear. This CDR3 spans 16 amino acids. The ends were cut back, 2 bases at V and 6 bases at J, with 15 bases in the middle. Germline V CDR1 and CDR2: SGHRS, YFSETQ. The CDR3 region has the DNA TGCGCCAGCAGCTTAAATAACAGAGTCTCTAATTCACCCCTCCACTTT. This codes for CASSLNNRVSNSPLHF.

The CDR3 DNA reads as TGTGCCAGCAGCTTGACGGACAGGGGAACGCCAGCAAACATTCAGTACTTC. Translating gives CASSLTDRGTPANIQYF. V and J are TRBV7-9 and TRBJ2-4; 9 positions agree with TRBD1. The CDR3 is 17 residues long. CDR1 and CDR2 from the germline V gene are SEHNR and FQNEAQ (reference sequence). J was trimmed by 6 bases and V by 3 bases; bases with no gene match: 12.

This clonotype showed up just a few times. The V and J genes are TRBV10-3 and TRBJ2-5; 7 nucleotides agree with TRBD2. The CDR3 covers 17 residues. V lost 0 bases, J lost 10 bases, and 17 bases stayed unmatched. The germline V gene has CDR1 ENHRY and CDR2 SYGVKD. The CDR3 DNA is TGTGCCATCAGTGAGTCTTATCGGACGGGAGGACGACGGGGCCAGTACTTC. It codes for CAISESYRTGGRRGQYF.

This clonotype showed up just a few times. The chain joins TRBV6-2 or TRBV6-3 to TRBJ2-3; TRBD1 matches at 10 bases. The CDR3 is 15 amino acids. Unmatched junction bases numbered 8, after V lost 8 bases and J lost 3 bases. Germline loops: CDR1 MNHEY, CDR2 SVGEGT. The CDR3 reads CASPSRDRGTDTQYF. The CDR3 nucleotides are TGTGCCAGCCCGTCCCGGGACAGGGGTACAGATACGCAGTATTTT.

This clonotype was observed a handful of times. This CDR3 is CASSLSLMSSTEAFF. Written as DNA, the CDR3 is TGTGCCAGCAGTTTAAGTCTGATGTCGAGCACTGAAGCTTTCTTT. V usage is TRBV27 and J usage is TRBJ1-1; D call uncertain. CDR3 length equals 15 residues. Germline CDR1 reads MNHEY; CDR2 reads SMNVEV (reference sequence). Trimming removed 2 bases from V and 4 bases from J, with 14 bases in between.

The V call is TRBV27, the J call TRBJ2-3; D ambiguous. This CDR3 region has 12 residues. Trimming removed 8 bases at V and 0 bases at J, with 6 bases between. Germline CDR1 is MNHEY and CDR2 is SMNVEV (reference sequence). For the CDR3, the DNA is TGTGCCAGCGCCCTTAGCACAGATACGCAGTATTTT. Its translation is CASALSTDTQYF.

At least ten counts were recorded for this clonotype. The rearrangement uses TRBV25-1 and TRBJ2-4, with 12 bases identical to TRBD1. Germline V gene data show CDR1 as MGHDK and CDR2 as SYGVNS. CDR3 length equals 16 residues. V gave up 6 bases and J gave up 7 bases; unmatched junction bases: 10. In nucleotides, the CDR3 is TGTGCCAGCAGCGCCCGGGACAGGGGGCTGGGTAACATTCAGTACTTC. It specifies CASSARDRGLGNIQYF.

This clonotype was counted ten times or more. The rearrangement links TRBV3-1 to TRBJ2-5, with a possible D match to TRBD2 (6 bases). V was clipped by 4 bases and J by 3 bases, with 12 bases between them. Germline V gene lookup returns CDR1 LGHDT and CDR2 YNNKEL (reference sequence). The CDR3 has 14 amino acids. The CDR3 coding sequence is TGTGCCAGCAGCCCCCAACGGAGGGAAGAGACCCAGTACTTC. Translated: CASSPQRREETQYF.

The rearrangement joins TRBV12-5 to TRBJ2-3; 11 bases fit TRBD2. The CDR3 is made up of 17 amino acids. J lost 1 base, V lost 1 base, and 4 bases had no gene match. Germline values: CDR1 LGHNT, CDR2 FRNRAP. Here the CDR3 DNA reads TGTGCTAGTGGTTTGGACCCGACTAGCGGGGGCACAGATACGCAGTATTTT. Amino acid sequence: CASGLDPTSGGTDTQYF.

This clonotype was seen repeatedly, ten times or more. This chain's CDR3 is CASSSTTGQGGGHEQFF. DNA for the CDR3: TGTGCCAGCAGTAGTACAACGGGACAGGGTGGGGGGCATGAGCAGTTCTTC. This sequence joins TRBV12-3 or TRBV12-4 and TRBJ2-1; 9 positions agree with TRBD1. J was trimmed by 8 bases and V by 5 bases; bases with no gene match: 16. The CDR3 length is 17 residues.

The sample holds many counts of this clonotype. CDR3 sequence reads: CASSPIWAVTYGYTF. The CDR3 bases are TGTGCCAGCAGTCCGATTTGGGCAGTTACCTATGGCTACACCTTC. The chain uses TRBV12-3 or TRBV12-4 and TRBJ1-2; D is unclear. V was clipped by 5 bases and J by 4 bases, with 17 bases between them. The CDR3 covers 15 residues.

This clonotype has ten or more counts. This chain connects TRBV3-1 to TRBJ1-5, with D unresolved. V was clipped by 4 bases and J by 9 bases, with 16 bases between them. From germline, CDR1 is LGHDT and CDR2 YNNKEL (reference sequence). CDR3 length: 14 residues. The CDR3 here is CASSPSGSQLPQHF. The CDR3 DNA reads as TGTGCCAGCAGCCCGTCGGGATCCCAATTGCCCCAGCATTTT.

This chain links TRBV27 with TRBJ2-7; TRBD2 matches at 14 bases. CDR1 MNHEY and CDR2 SMNVEV come from the germline V gene (reference sequence). With 8 bases clipped from V and 5 bases from J, the junction kept 5 bases outside the gene matches. The CDR3 has 14 amino acids. CDR3 sequence: CASRLAGGPDEQYF. CDR3 DNA sequence: TGTGCCAGCCGACTAGCGGGAGGGCCTGACGAGCAGTACTTC.

This clonotype was seen at least ten times. The V and J genes are TRBV20-1 and TRBJ1-1, with unresolved D. The CDR3 consists of 12 residues. The germline V and J ends were trimmed by 5 bases and 1 base, with 8 bases remaining between them. Germline V CDR1 and CDR2: DFQATT, SNEGSKA (reference sequence). The CDR3 nucleotides read TGCAGTGCTTGGTCAGAGAACACTGAAGCTTTCTTT. Its protein is CSAWSENTEAFF.

The chain is built from TRBV7-8 and TRBJ1-5; possible D gene TRBD1, 5 bases. V lost 5 bases to trimming and J lost 1 base, with 9 bases between them. Germline loops: CDR1 SGHVS, CDR2 FQNEAQ. The CDR3 sequence is 14 residues long. The CDR3 reads CASSVGASNQPQHF. CDR3 sequence (DNA): TGTGCCAGCAGCGTAGGGGCGAGCAATCAGCCCCAGCATTTT.

This clonotype was counted only a few times. The chain has TRBV7-9 and TRBJ1-2; 9 bases agree with TRBD1. Looked up from germline, CDR1 is SEHNR and CDR2 is FQNEAQ (reference sequence). CDR3 length: 16 residues. Trimming removed 4 bases from V and 5 bases from J; junction bases left unmatched: 11. The CDR3 nucleotides read TGTGCCAGCAGCTCTACCTCCGGGACAGGGCTGTATGGCTACACCTTC. As protein: CASSSTSGTGLYGYTF.

The chain's CDR3 is CASSLSRAGNTIYF. CDR3 DNA: TGTGCCAGCAGTTTATCCAGGGCTGGAAACACCATATATTTT. This sequence joins TRBV27 and TRBJ1-3; D is perhaps TRBD1 (5 bases). Trimming removed 0 bases at V and 2 bases at J, with 5 bases between. The CDR3 runs 14 residues. Germline V gives CDR1 MNHEY, CDR2 SMNVEV (reference sequence).

The rearrangement joins TRBV27 to TRBJ2-1, with 12 bases identical to TRBD2. With V trimmed by 3 bases and J by 7 bases, 7 bases remained unmatched. Looked up from germline, CDR1 is MNHEY and CDR2 is SMNVEV (reference sequence). The CDR3 is made up of 16 amino acids. As DNA, the CDR3 is TGTGCCAGCAGTTTCATTCTAGCGGGAGGGCCAAATGAGCAGTTCTTC. It is translated as CASSFILAGGPNEQFF.

In its sample, this clonotype was seen many times. CDR3 residues: CATSRVAGGPNEQFF. CDR3 bases: TGTGCCACCAGCAGAGTAGCGGGGGGGCCCAATGAGCAGTTCTTC. The chain has TRBV15 and TRBJ2-1, with 11 bases that match TRBD2. The V gene's germline CDR1 is LNHNV and CDR2 YYDKDF (reference sequence). The CDR3 contains 15 residues. J gave up 6 bases and V 1 base, and 2 bases lay outside the gene matches.

There are a few counts of this clonotype. The V and J genes are TRBV27 and TRBJ2-1, with 7 bases aligning to TRBD1. Losses at the gene ends were 0 bases for V and 2 bases for J; bases not matched to a gene: 4. Germline V gene data show CDR1 as MNHEY and CDR2 as SMNVEV (reference sequence). This CDR3 contains 16 residues. This CDR3 reads CASSLSRQGPYNEQFF. The CDR3 DNA sequence: TGTGCCAGCAGTTTATCGAGACAGGGACCCTACAATGAGCAGTTCTTC.

CDR3 sequence (DNA): TGTGCCAGCATATCCGGGACCTTATACGAGCAGTACTTC. The encoded protein is CASISGTLYEQYF. The rearrangement links TRBV2 to TRBJ2-7, with D perhaps given as TRBD1 or TRBD2 (5 bases each). V was clipped by 7 bases and J by 4 bases, with 14 bases between them. The germline gives CDR1 SNHLY, CDR2 FYNNEI. This CDR3 is built from 13 residues.

This clonotype was seen more than once but under ten times. This chain links TRBV29-1 with TRBJ1-2; no reliable D call. This CDR3 region has 16 residues. Germline CDR1 is SQVTM and CDR2 is ANQGSEA. V was pared by 4 bases and J by 1 base, with 19 bases between. CDR3 in amino acids: CSVGGDRQSDNYGYTF. The CDR3 DNA follows: TGCAGCGTTGGTGGGGATAGGCAGTCAGATAACTATGGCTACACCTTC.